Listed below are T cell receptor beta chains from one sample, sequenced in a study of blood T cell repertoires in COVID-19. Generated by immunoSEQ multiplex PCR, the TCRdb table keeps only in-frame clones and is missing some. This table holds about 170,000 clones, over 75% found once. Sequencing used peripheral blood. These receptor sequences come from an older man with COVID-19, enrolled during active disease. Both conserved end residues are part of each CDR3. D genes are given only for firm matches. Only part of the rows carry a size: once, few, many, or a class if the clone is expanded.

v_gene,j_gene,abundance,d_gene,CDR3aa,CDR3nt
TRBV2,TRBJ2-1,few,TRBD2,CATSLAGVIGEQFF,TGTGCCACCTCCCTTGCGGGGGTAATAGGTGAGCAGTTCTTC
TRBV4-3,TRBJ1-3,NA,NA,CASSQDGGKSAGNTIYF,TGCGCCAGCAGCCAAGATGGGGGGAAATCGGCTGGAAACACCATATATTTT
TRBV14,TRBJ1-6,NA,NA,CATSEGDSPLHF,TGTGCCACCTCGGAAGGGGATTCACCCCTCCACTTT
TRBV18,TRBJ2-5,NA,NA,CASSPSQETQYF,TGTGCCAGCTCACCGTCCCAGGAGACCCAGTACTTC
TRBV5-4,TRBJ2-7,few,NA,CASSWKDSYEQYF,TGTGCCAGCAGCTGGAAGGACAGCTACGAGCAGTACTTC
TRBV9,TRBJ1-6,NA,NA,CASSVEGGEGSPLHF,TGTGCCAGCAGCGTAGAGGGGGGGGAAGGTTCACCCCTCCACTTT
TRBV28,TRBJ1-1,once,TRBD1,CASRYRGEGTEAFF,TGTGCCAGCCGATACAGGGGGGAGGGCACTGAAGCTTTCTTT
TRBV13,TRBJ2-2,NA,NA,CASSFTRTGELFF,TGTGCCAGCAGCTTCACGAGAACCGGGGAGCTGTTTTTT
TRBV3-1/TRBV3-2,TRBJ1-6,NA,TRBD1,CASRGTGINSPLHF,TGTGCCAGCAGAGGGACAGGGATTAATTCACCCCTCCACTTT
TRBV11-1,TRBJ2-2,NA,NA,CASSFTAGTGELFF,TGTGCCAGCAGCTTTACGGCAGGGACCGGGGAGCTGTTTTTT
TRBV3-1/TRBV3-2,TRBJ2-7,once,NA,CASSQESRDEQYF,TGTGCCAGCAGCCAAGAAAGTCGAGACGAGCAGTACTTC
TRBV3-1/TRBV3-2,TRBJ1-2,NA,NA,CASSGLNYGYTF,TGTGCCAGCAGCGGGCTTAACTATGGCTACACCTTC
TRBV5-1,TRBJ2-7,NA,TRBD1,CASSSDRDEQYF,TGCGCCAGCAGCTCGGACAGGGATGAGCAGTACTTC
TRBV29-1,TRBJ2-1,NA,TRBD2,CSVLAGTPSSYNEQFF,TGCAGCGTCCTAGCGGGTACTCCGAGCTCCTACAATGAGCAGTTCTTC
TRBV18,TRBJ2-3,NA,NA,CASSAGRDRDTQYF,TGTGCCAGCTCCGCGGGGCGGGATAGAGATACGCAGTATTTT
TRBV7-9,TRBJ1-6,few,NA,CASTSGGQDNSPLHF,TGTGCCAGCACCTCGGGGGGGCAGGATAATTCACCCCTCCACTTT
TRBV7-8,TRBJ2-5,NA,TRBD2,CASSSSGGIAGESYQETQYF,TGTGCCAGCAGCTCTTCTGGGGGGATAGCGGGGGAATCGTACCAAGAGACCCAGTACTTC
TRBV16,TRBJ1-2,medium-sized,NA,CASSQLRVEGYTF,TGTGCCAGCAGCCAATTGCGAGTAGAAGGCTACACCTTC
TRBV23-1,TRBJ2-5,NA,NA,CASTPPMKTGETQYF,TGCGCCAGCACCCCACCCATGAAGACGGGAGAGACCCAGTACTTC
TRBV19,TRBJ1-1,NA,NA,CASSPRGALGPEAFF,TGTGCCAGTAGTCCTCGGGGAGCCCTAGGCCCTGAAGCTTTCTTT
TRBV5-1,TRBJ1-1,NA,NA,CASSLVGEENTEAFF,TGCGCCAGCAGCTTGGTAGGCGAGGAGAACACTGAAGCTTTCTTT
TRBV28,TRBJ1-5,once,NA,CASSFTDRLQPQHF,TGTGCCAGCAGTTTCACCGACAGGCTTCAGCCCCAGCATTTT
TRBV18,TRBJ2-1,NA,NA,CASSLFNLATYNEQFF,TGTGCCAGCTCACTCTTTAACCTAGCAACCTACAATGAGCAGTTCTTC
TRBV2,TRBJ1-2,NA,TRBD1,CASSPETGGTSGYTF,TGTGCCAGCAGTCCTGAGACAGGGGGCACCTCCGGCTACACCTTC
TRBV6-2/TRBV6-3,TRBJ1-2,NA,NA,CASSPTDIYYGYTF,TGTGCCAGCAGCCCCACGGACATTTACTATGGCTACACCTTC
TRBV5-8,TRBJ1-4,NA,NA,CASSLGKSTNEKLFF,TGTGCCAGCAGCTTGGGTAAATCAACTAATGAAAAACTGTTTTTT
TRBV5-6,TRBJ1-4,NA,TRBD1,CASSLAQGQLGGLLFF,TGTGCCAGCAGCTTGGCCCAGGGACAGCTAGGAGGATTACTGTTTTTT
TRBV7-8,TRBJ1-2,few,NA,CASSLARNYGYTF,TGTGCCAGCAGCTTAGCCAGGAACTATGGCTACACCTTC
TRBV9,TRBJ2-3,NA,NA,CASSVAVASTDTQYF,TGTGCCAGCAGCGTAGCTGTAGCTAGCACAGATACGCAGTATTTT
TRBV9,TRBJ1-1,NA,TRBD1,CASSVYRGEAFF,TGTGCCAGCAGCGTTTACAGGGGCGAAGCTTTCTTT
TRBV4-3,TRBJ2-1,NA,NA,CASSLQGSDEQFF,TGCGCCAGCAGCCTCCAGGGAAGCGATGAGCAGTTCTTC
TRBV7-9,TRBJ2-5,NA,TRBD1,CASSPGDRGLLQETQYF,TGTGCCAGCAGCCCCGGAGACAGGGGATTGTTGCAAGAGACCCAGTACTTC
TRBV9,TRBJ1-3,NA,TRBD1,CASSPPDRESENTIYF,TGTGCCAGCAGCCCTCCCGACAGGGAGAGTGAAAACACCATATATTTT
TRBV18,TRBJ2-2,NA,TRBD2,CASSPPRGTSGGIGELFF,TGTGCCAGCTCACCACCGCGAGGGACTAGCGGGGGAATCGGGGAGCTGTTTTTT
TRBV25-1,TRBJ2-7,NA,TRBD1,CASSRDRDFYEQYF,TGTGCCAGCTCCCGGGACAGGGACTTCTACGAGCAGTACTTC
TRBV9,TRBJ1-1,NA,NA,CASSATGTPNTEAFF,TGTGCCAGCAGCGCCACGGGAACCCCGAACACTGAAGCTTTCTTT
TRBV9,TRBJ2-5,NA,NA,CASAQTGYGFEETQYF,TGTGCCAGCGCCCAGACCGGGTATGGGTTTGAAGAGACCCAGTACTTC
TRBV28,TRBJ1-4,NA,NA,CASSLLLSGFNEKLFF,TGTGCCAGCAGTTTATTACTGTCAGGGTTTAATGAAAAACTGTTTTTT
TRBV6-5,TRBJ1-1,NA,NA,CASTLWRGPAAEAFF,TGTGCCAGCACTCTTTGGAGAGGGCCAGCAGCTGAAGCTTTCTTT
TRBV15,TRBJ1-1,once,TRBD1,CATSRGQTLNTEAFF,TGTGCCACCAGCAGGGGACAGACTTTGAACACTGAAGCTTTCTTT
TRBV29-1,TRBJ1-1,NA,NA,CSVEGWSTEAFF,TGCAGCGTTGAAGGCTGGAGCACTGAAGCTTTCTTT
TRBV3-1/TRBV3-2,TRBJ2-5,NA,TRBD2,CASSQDFSGGTETQYF,TGTGCCAGCAGCCAAGATTTTAGCGGGGGAACGGAGACCCAGTACTTC
TRBV28,TRBJ2-5,NA,TRBD2,CASSLGGGDLKTQYF,TGTGCCAGCAGTCTCGGCGGGGGGGACCTCAAGACCCAGTACTTC